These 23 T cell receptor beta chains share one sample of origin, sequenced in a study of PD-L1 blockade in urothelial cancer. The data were produced by immunoSEQ multiplex PCR, yet TCRdb's version contains in-frame clones alone and is incomplete. The sample records approximately 46,000 clones, roughly four fifths being singletons. The sequencing used PBMCs, collected around atezolizumab (anti-PD-L1) treatment. These receptor sequences come from a man aged 70 or older with urothelial cancer.

The rearrangement uses TRBV6-4 and TRBJ2-3; D ambiguous. From germline, CDR1 is MRHNA and CDR2 SNTAGT. The length of the CDR3 is 13 residues. Trimming stripped 5 bases from V and 2 bases from J, with 8 bases between. CDR3 amino acids: CASSRGSTDTQYF. CDR3 nucleotides: TGTGCCAGCAGTCGAGGCTCCACAGATACGCAGTATTTT.

V usage is TRBV18 and J usage is TRBJ2-7; the match to TRBD1 covers 7 bases. Germline CDR1 and CDR2: KGHSH and LQKENI. The length of the CDR3 is 14 residues. Losses at the gene ends were 4 bases for V and 5 bases for J; bases not matched to a gene: 8. CDR3 coding DNA: TGTGCCAGCTCACAACCAGGGGGTCGGGACGAGCAGTACTTC. It is translated as CASSQPGGRDEQYF.

The rearrangement links TRBV15 to TRBJ2-7; 9 nucleotides agree with TRBD2. CDR1 and CDR2 from the germline V gene are LNHNV and YYDKDF (reference sequence). The CDR3 has 16 amino acids. V lost 0 bases and J lost 6; bases outside the gene matches: 9. The CDR3 DNA reads as TGTGCCACCAGCAGAGATAAGGGCGGGAGGGCCCGCGAGCAGTACTTC. Encoded protein: CATSRDKGGRAREQYF.

The genes are TRBV7-9 and TRBJ2-1, with 7 bases matching TRBD2. V lost 6 bases to trimming and J lost 2 bases; unmatched junction nucleotides: 10. CDR1 and CDR2 from the germline V gene are SEHNR and FQNEAQ (reference sequence). CDR3 length equals 16 residues. CDR3 sequence (DNA): TGTGCCAGCAGTCCTGGGACTACCCTTACCTACAATGAGCAGTTCTTC. It codes for CASSPGTTLTYNEQFF.

The V and J genes are TRBV10-3 and TRBJ1-3; 7 bases map to TRBD1. The CDR3 runs 16 residues. The V segment lost 2 bases and the J segment 0 bases; nucleotides outside the gene matches: 4. Germline V gene lookup returns CDR1 ENHRY and CDR2 SYGVKD. The CDR3 here is CAISEKQGNSGNTIYF. In nucleotides, the CDR3 is TGTGCCATCAGTGAGAAACAGGGGAACTCTGGAAACACCATATATTTT.

This clone has a handful of counts. This chain links TRBV9 with TRBJ2-5; 8 nucleotides align to TRBD2. Trimming cost V 0 bases and J 5 bases; bases outside gene matches: 6. The CDR3 is 15 residues long. Germline V gene lookup returns CDR1 SGDLS and CDR2 YYNGEE. The CDR3 bases are TGTGCCAGCAGCGTAGAACGGGAGCGGGGGGAGACCCAGTACTTC. Encoded protein: CASSVERERGETQYF.

This clone was picked up one time. The rearrangement links TRBV4-3 to TRBJ2-1; 8 bases match TRBD2. The CDR3 totals 14 residues. CDR1 and CDR2 (germline): LGHNA, YSLEER. With V trimmed by 3 bases and J by 8 bases, 6 bases remained unmatched. The CDR3 loop reads CASSQGPGGDEQFF. The CDR3 coding sequence is TGCGCCAGCAGCCAGGGACCCGGGGGGGATGAGCAGTTCTTC.

This clone was detected a few times. The chain links TRBV4-1 to TRBJ1-4, with TRBD1 as a possible D gene (6 bases). The ends were cut back, 7 bases at V and 4 bases at J, with 13 bases in the middle. This CDR3 comprises 14 residues. Per germline, CDR1 MGHRA and CDR2 YSYEKL. The CDR3 region is CASNNGQRNEKLFF. In DNA, the CDR3 is TGCGCCAGCAACAACGGACAGCGTAATGAAAAACTGTTTTTT.

This chain uses TRBV6-1 with TRBJ2-5; tentatively, D is TRBD1 (5 bases). This CDR3 is built from 13 residues. V was clipped by 5 bases and J by 5 bases, with 12 bases between them. Germline CDR1 MNHNS, CDR2 SASEGT. DNA of the CDR3: TGTGCCAGCAGTAACGGCGCAGGGGAGACCCAGTACTTC. Protein sequence: CASSNGAGETQYF.

The CDR3 here is CSVVADRGLLDQPQHF. CDR3 in DNA: TGCAGCGTCGTAGCGGACAGGGGGCTGTTGGATCAGCCCCAGCATTTT. The chain uses TRBV29-1 and TRBJ1-5; TRBD1 matches 11 bases. CDR1 SQVTM and CDR2 ANQGSEA come from the germline V gene. V was pared by 6 bases and J by 5 bases, with 12 bases of the junction left unmatched. This CDR3 contains 16 residues.

The V call is TRBV6-5, the J call TRBJ1-3; D may be TRBD1 (5 bases). V was clipped by 8 bases and J by 3 bases, with 17 bases between them. The germline CDR1 and CDR2 sequences are MNHEY and SVGAGI. This CDR3 spans 15 amino acids. The CDR3: CASGRGGEFGNTIYF. CDR3 nucleotide sequence: TGTGCCAGCGGTAGGGGCGGTGAATTTGGAAACACCATATATTTT.

This clone was detected a few times. V gene TRBV28 combines with J gene TRBJ1-2; 8 bases match TRBD1. The CDR3 is made up of 14 amino acids. Germline V gene data show CDR1 as MDHEN and CDR2 as SYDVKM. V gave up 2 bases and J gave up 8 bases; unmatched junction bases: 7. The CDR3 is CASSLQGAGGGYTF. The CDR3 coding sequence is TGTGCCAGCAGTTTACAGGGGGCAGGCGGAGGCTACACCTTC.

This sequence joins TRBV27 and TRBJ1-2; TRBD1 agrees at 9 bases. CDR3 size: 13 residues. Germline CDR1 is MNHEY and CDR2 is SMNVEV (reference sequence). J lost 4 bases, V lost 6 bases, and 3 bases had no gene match. CDR3 sequence reads: CASRGQGPYGYTF. CDR3 nucleotide sequence: TGTGCCAGCAGGGGACAGGGCCCCTATGGCTACACCTTC.

The V call is TRBV10-3, the J call TRBJ2-2; 11 nucleotides match TRBD1. The germline CDR1 and CDR2 sequences are ENHRY and SYGVKD. The CDR3 runs 17 residues. Losses at the gene ends were 0 bases for V and 5 bases for J; bases not matched to a gene: 5. The CDR3 region has the DNA TGTGCCATCAGTGAGTCGGGACAGGGGGTTTTGACCGGGGAGCTGTTTTTT. Encoded protein: CAISESGQGVLTGELFF.

The chain recombines TRBV9 with TRBJ2-5; tentatively, D is TRBD2 (6 bases). The germline V gene encodes CDR1 SGDLS and CDR2 YYNGEE. The CDR3 has 14 residues. The germline V and J ends were trimmed by 0 bases and 2 bases, with 8 bases remaining between them. This chain's CDR3 is CASSVGGGQETQYF. As DNA, the CDR3 is TGTGCCAGCAGCGTAGGAGGAGGGCAAGAGACCCAGTACTTC.

This rearrangement joins TRBV15 to TRBJ2-3, with 8 bases matching TRBD2. The germline gives CDR1 LNHNV, CDR2 YYDKDF (reference sequence). The CDR3 length is 14 residues. V gave up 5 bases and J gave up 2 bases; unmatched junction bases: 3. CDR3 sequence reads: CATSGSGNTDTQYF. DNA for the CDR3: TGTGCCACCAGCGGTAGCGGGAACACAGATACGCAGTATTTT.

CDR3 sequence reads: CASSQVAGPNEKLFF. The CDR3 coding sequence is TGCGCCAGCAGCCAGGTGGCAGGGCCAAATGAAAAACTGTTTTTT. The chain employs TRBV4-1 and TRBJ1-4, with D possibly matching TRBD1 (5 bases). V was shortened by 3 bases and J by 5 bases, with 13 bases between the two germline ends. CDR3 length equals 15 residues. CDR1 is MGHRA and CDR2 is YSYEKL in the germline V gene.

J is TRBJ2-2 and V is TRBV14; D is unclear. The CDR3 spans 13 residues. Trimming left V 5 bases short and J 3 bases short, with 7 bases between. The germline V gene encodes CDR1 SGHDN and CDR2 FVKESK. The CDR3 region has the DNA TGTGCCAGCAGCGTGAGCTACACCGGGGAGCTGTTTTTT. Protein product: CASSVSYTGELFF. Filled out from reference TRBV14 and TRBJ2-2, the complete variable domain reads EAGVTQFPSHSVIEKGQTVTLRCDPISGHDNLYWYRRVMGKEIKFLLHFVKESKQDESGMPNNRFLAERTGGTYSTLKVQPAELEDSGVYFCASSVSYTGELFFGEGSRLTVL.

The chain is built from TRBV11-2 and TRBJ1-4, with D unresolved. In germline, CDR1 is SGHAT, CDR2 FQNNGV. Trimming removed 5 bases at V and 11 bases at J, with 21 bases between. This CDR3 is built from 15 residues. CDR3 loop: CASSPVGGKGSKLFF. The CDR3 nucleotides are TGTGCCAGCAGCCCAGTGGGAGGGAAGGGTTCGAAACTGTTTTTT. The full variable domain, with the rest looked up from reference TRBV11-2 and TRBJ1-4, is EAGVAQSPRYKIIEKRQSVAFWCNPISGHATLYWYQQILGQGPKLLIQFQNNGVVDDSQLPKDRFSAERLKGVDSTLKIQPAKLEDSAVYLCASSPVGGKGSKLFFGSGTQLSVL.

CDR3 in DNA: TGTGCCAGCAGCCCCCTAGGACTGTCCGTGAATGAGCAGTTCTTC. It yields the protein CASSPLGLSVNEQFF. The chain employs TRBV7-3 and TRBJ2-1, with D possibly being TRBD2 (5 bases). V was cut by 5 bases and J by 7 bases, with 18 bases left in between. This CDR3 comprises 15 residues. The germline CDR1 and CDR2 sequences are SGHTA and FQGTGA.

V and J are TRBV9 and TRBJ1-6, with a possible D match to TRBD1 (6 bases). Germline CDR1 is SGDLS and CDR2 is YYNGEE. This CDR3 spans 15 amino acids. V was cut by 0 bases and J by 10 bases, with 14 bases left in between. The CDR3 DNA is TGTGCCAGCAGCGTAGAGCAGGGGATGGGATCACCCCTCCACTTT. Its translation: CASSVEQGMGSPLHF.

The CDR3 sequence: CASSYGGYEQFF. The CDR3 nucleotides are TGTGCCAGCAGCTACGGGGGGTATGAGCAGTTCTTC. This chain links TRBV21-1 with TRBJ2-1; the table's D call TRBD2 went unverified against the DNA. TRBV21-1 is a pseudogene locus. This CDR3 region has 12 residues.

The rearrangement joins TRBV27 to TRBJ2-7, with 10 positions matching TRBD2. The V segment lost 6 bases and the J segment 5 bases; nucleotides outside the gene matches: 7. The CDR3 loop spans 14 amino acids. In germline, CDR1 is MNHEY, CDR2 SMNVEV (reference sequence). Here the CDR3 DNA reads TGTGCCAGCAGGGACTCTAGCGGGAGCGACGAGCAGTACTTC. It is translated as CASRDSSGSDEQYF.